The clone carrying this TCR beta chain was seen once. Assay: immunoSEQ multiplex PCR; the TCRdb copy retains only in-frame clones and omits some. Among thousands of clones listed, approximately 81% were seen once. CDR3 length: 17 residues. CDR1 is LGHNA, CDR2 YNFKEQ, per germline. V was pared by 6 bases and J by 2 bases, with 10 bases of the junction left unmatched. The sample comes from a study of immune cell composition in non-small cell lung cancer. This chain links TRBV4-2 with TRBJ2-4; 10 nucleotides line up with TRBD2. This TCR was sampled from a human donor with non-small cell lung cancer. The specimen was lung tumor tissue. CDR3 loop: CASSLNGLADTKNIQYF. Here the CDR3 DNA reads TGTGCCAGCAGTCTGAACGGACTAGCGGATACCAAAAACATTCAGTACTTC.